The 6 T cell receptor beta chains in this list originate from one sample, sequenced in a study of blood T cell repertoires in COVID-19. The table came from immunoSEQ multiplex PCR; TCRdb's copy has only in-frame clones and leaves some out. The sample includes 77,000 or so clones, around 80% of them seen just once. The specimen was peripheral blood. The receptor source for this set is a woman of 80 years or more with active or convalescent COVID-19.

The chain couples TRBV7-2 to TRBJ2-5; TRBD2 matches 13 bases. V was clipped by 5 bases and J by 10 bases; unmatched bases: 7. The CDR3 has 14 residues. Germline loops: CDR1 SGHTA, CDR2 FQGNSA. CDR3 nucleotides: TGTGCCAGCAGCACGGGACTAGCGGGGCGTGTCCAGTACTTC. Translation: CASSTGLAGRVQYF.

This chain connects TRBV27 to TRBJ1-3; a weak D match, TRBD1 (6 bases). The CDR3 spans 15 residues. V lost 4 bases, J lost 0 bases, and 10 bases lay in between. CDR1 and CDR2 (germline): MNHEY, SMNVEV (reference sequence). This CDR3 is CASSSNRASGNTIYF. Here the CDR3 DNA reads TGTGCCAGCAGTTCCAACAGGGCCTCTGGAAACACCATATATTTT.

The CDR3 DNA follows: TGTGCCAGCAGCTTAGAACAGGGCTACGAGCAGTACTTC. It translates to CASSLEQGYEQYF. V and J are TRBV13 and TRBJ2-7; tentative D call: TRBD1 (6 bases). Trimming shortened V by 1 base and J by 3 bases, and 7 bases separated the two germline ends. Germline V CDR1 and CDR2: PRHDT, FYEKMQ (reference sequence). CDR3 length: 13 residues.

The genes are TRBV4-1 and TRBJ1-5; D is unclear. V was trimmed by 2 bases and J by 0 bases, leaving 5 bases between them. CDR3 length: 14 amino acids. Germline CDR1 reads MGHRA; CDR2 reads YSYEKL. The CDR3 coding sequence is TGCGCCAGCAGCCAACTATATAGCAATCAGCCCCAGCATTTT. This gives the protein CASSQLYSNQPQHF.

This chain joins TRBV5-1 and TRBJ2-3, with 7 bases identical to TRBD2. The junction had 6 bases not matched to a gene; V was cut back by 4 bases and J by 1 base. Germline CDR1 SGHRS, CDR2 YFSETQ. This CDR3 comprises 15 residues. CDR3 region: CASSLGGDRTDTQYF. CDR3 nucleotides: TGCGCCAGCAGCCTTGGGGGGGACCGCACAGATACGCAGTATTTT.

The CDR3 loop is CATSDSGQRQETQYF. For the CDR3, the DNA is TGTGCCACCAGTGATTCTGGACAGAGACAAGAGACCCAGTACTTC. The rearrangement links TRBV24-1 to TRBJ2-5; D may be TRBD1 (6 bases). Trimming shortened V by 2 bases and J by 2 bases, and 11 bases separated the two germline ends. Germline loops: CDR1 KGHDR, CDR2 SFDVKD. The CDR3 spans 15 residues.